The entry below gives a single T cell receptor (beta chain) sequence along with its context. Its antigen is unidentified. This sample is part of a study of T cell responses to AZD1222 COVID-19 vaccine. Points from the study as a whole: There were vaccine-associated CD4 TCRs across spike, dominant at 160-218 and 743-854. Donor demographics were predominantly white British with a female majority; clonal diversity may be underestimated.

CDR3 length: 16 residues. Germline-derived CDR1 and CDR2 are SEHNR and FQNEAQ (reference sequence). Trimming at V came to 3 bases and at J to 4 bases, leaving 7 bases not matched to a gene. The data were produced by immunoSEQ multiplex PCR, yet TCRdb's version contains in-frame clones alone and is incomplete. The table has some 130,000 clones, around 90% seen once. The sequence was obtained from an adult who received the AZD1222 COVID-19 vaccine. The material sequenced was peripheral blood, taken 28 days after the second AZD1222 dose. The gene calls are TRBV7-9 and TRBJ2-2; 8 bases agree with TRBD2. This chain's CDR3 is CASSFGRGGTTGELFF. CDR3 DNA sequence: TGTGCCAGCAGCTTTGGCCGGGGGGGGACCACCGGGGAGCTGTTTTTT. Together with reference TRBV7-9 and TRBJ2-2, the CDR3 gives the full variable domain: DTGVSQNPRHKITKRGQNVTFRCDPISEHNRLYWYRQTLGQGPEFLTYFQNEAQLEKSRLLSDRFSAERPKGSFSTLEIQRTEQGDSAMYLCASSFGRGGTTGELFFGEGSRLTVL.